These 18 T cell receptor beta chains originate from one sample sequenced in a study of blood T cell repertoires in COVID-19. The method was immunoSEQ multiplex PCR; TCRdb's version includes in-frame clones alone and lacks a portion of them. The sample shows about 200,000 clones, 80% to 90% of them seen only once. The sequencing input was peripheral blood. The receptors were sampled from a human donor in a cohort sampled during active COVID-19.

The CDR3: CASSPPASGTYNEQFF. CDR3 nucleotide sequence: TGTGCCAGCTCACCACCGGCCAGCGGGACTTACAATGAGCAGTTCTTC. The gene calls are TRBV18 and TRBJ2-1; TRBD2 agrees at 7 bases. Trimming cost V 0 bases and J 4 bases; bases outside gene matches: 6. Germline lookup yields CDR1 KGHSH and CDR2 LQKENI. CDR3 length: 16 amino acids.

The rearrangement links TRBV27 to TRBJ2-1; 8 nucleotides align to TRBD1. After removal of 2 bases from V and 7 bases from J, the junction contained 7 bases not matched to a gene. Germline CDR1 reads MNHEY; CDR2 reads SMNVEV (reference sequence). The CDR3 is made up of 15 amino acids. CDR3 sequence (DNA): TGTGCCAGCAGTTTAGCGACAGGGGTGATTAATGAGCAGTTCTTC. Amino acids: CASSLATGVINEQFF.

V usage is TRBV7-9 and J usage is TRBJ2-1, with TRBD1 matching over 8 bases. V lost 4 bases, J lost 0 bases, and 8 bases stayed unmatched. Germline assignment: CDR1 SEHNR and CDR2 FQNEAQ (reference sequence). The CDR3 spans 17 residues. The CDR3 sequence: CASSSWTGLRSYNEQFF. CDR3 bases: TGTGCCAGCAGCTCCTGGACAGGGCTTCGCTCCTACAATGAGCAGTTCTTC.

A few counts support this clone. The genes are TRBV18 and TRBJ2-1; D may be TRBD2 (5 bases). The ends were cut back, 1 base at V and 5 bases at J, with 12 bases in the middle. This CDR3 is built from 15 residues. The germline CDR1 and CDR2 sequences are KGHSH and LQKENI. The CDR3 spells CASSPQISANNEQFF. The CDR3 DNA follows: TGTGCCAGCTCACCACAAATTAGCGCAAACAATGAGCAGTTCTTC.

This clone was seen a single time. This chain joins TRBV23-1 and TRBJ2-3, with D unresolved. TRBV23-1 is noted as an ORF with a role that remains uncertain. The CDR3 is 15 residues long. Trimming shortened V by 4 bases and J by 2 bases, and 13 bases separated the two germline ends. The CDR3 DNA follows: TGCGCCAGCAGTCCACTTTCGAGTCCCACAGATACGCAGTATTTT. Its translation is CASSPLSSPTDTQYF.

The chain combines TRBV4-1 with TRBJ1-6; tentative D call: TRBD1 (6 bases). The CDR3 runs 16 residues. Deletions cut 4 bases from V and 10 bases from J, with 20 bases between. Germline V CDR1 and CDR2: MGHRA, YSYEKL. The DNA for the CDR3 is TGCGCCAGCAGCCCCGGGGGGGCGCCTTTTGGCTCACCCCTCCACTTT. Its protein product is CASSPGGAPFGSPLHF.

This chain links TRBV6-5 with TRBJ2-6, with D hard to call. The CDR3 is made up of 13 amino acids. The V gene lost 5 bases and the J gene lost 6 bases, with 8 bases spanning the gap. Germline V gene data show CDR1 as MNHEY and CDR2 as SVGAGI. The CDR3: CASSLTVANVLTF. CDR3 nucleotides: TGTGCCAGCAGTCTAACGGTGGCCAACGTCCTGACTTTC.

The rearrangement links TRBV28 to TRBJ2-1, with TRBD1 as a possible D gene (6 bases). Per germline, CDR1 MDHEN and CDR2 SYDVKM. The CDR3 loop spans 15 amino acids. The V gene lost 6 bases and the J gene lost 3 bases, with 15 bases spanning the gap. In nucleotides, the CDR3 is TGTGCCAGCAGCGCCAGGGGTCCCCTCTACAATGAGCAGTTCTTC. Its protein is CASSARGPLYNEQFF.

The genes are TRBV30 and TRBJ2-2; weak D call: TRBD2 (6 bases). Germline V gene data show CDR1 as GTSNPN and CDR2 as SVGIG (reference sequence). The CDR3 totals 15 residues. Between the trimmed V and J ends, which lost 3 bases and 8 bases, there was a span of 19 bases. The CDR3 region has the DNA TGTGCCTGGAGCTCCGGGAGATCGGGACCTGGGGAGCTGTTTTTT. Translation gives CAWSSGRSGPGELFF. The full variable domain, its missing parts supplied by reference TRBV30 and TRBJ2-2, is SQTIHQWPATLVQPVGSPLSLECTVEGTSNPNLYWYRQAAGRGLQLLFYSVGIGQISSEVPQNLSASRPQDRQFILSSKKLLLSDSGFYLCAWSSGRSGPGELFFGEGSRLTVL.

The chain has TRBV7-2 and TRBJ2-2; 12 nucleotides match TRBD2. Germline V gene lookup returns CDR1 SGHTA and CDR2 FQGNSA. The CDR3 has 17 residues. Trimming removed 4 bases from V and 4 bases from J; junction bases left unmatched: 7. For the CDR3, the DNA is TGTGCCAGCAGCTGGGGGCGACTAGCGGGAGTCACCGGGGAGCTGTTTTTT. Its protein is CASSWGRLAGVTGELFF.

The rearrangement links TRBV5-4 to TRBJ2-5; no firm D call. The CDR3 covers 15 residues. From germline, CDR1 is SGHNT and CDR2 YYREEE (reference sequence). Trimming pared 4 bases from V and 1 base from J, leaving 14 bases between. CDR3 sequence: CASSTLSGSQETQYF. The CDR3 DNA follows: TGTGCCAGCAGCACGTTATCCGGGTCCCAAGAGACCCAGTACTTC.

The rearrangement uses TRBV10-3 and TRBJ2-2, with 10 positions matching TRBD2. Germline CDR1 is ENHRY and CDR2 is SYGVKD. The ends lost 2 bases at V and 4 bases at J; junction bases unmatched: 7. This CDR3 is 17 amino acids long. The CDR3: CAISEPWTSGATGELFF. The CDR3 coding sequence is TGTGCCATCAGTGAGCCTTGGACTAGCGGTGCCACCGGGGAGCTGTTTTTT.

This clone was recorded many times. The V call is TRBV2, the J call TRBJ2-1, with 13 bases lining up with TRBD2. V trimming: 3 bases; J trimming: 4 bases; junction bases outside the gene matches: 3. Germline CDR1 reads SNHLY; CDR2 reads FYNNEI. The CDR3 length is 16 residues. CDR3 nucleotides: TGTGCCAGCAGTGAGGGACTAGCGGGAAGATACAATGAGCAGTTCTTC. Translating it yields CASSEGLAGRYNEQFF.

CDR3 sequence (DNA): TGTGCCAGTAGTATCATAGCGGCAGGGGGTGATCCCTACGAGCAGTACTTC. Its protein product is CASSIIAAGGDPYEQYF. This rearrangement joins TRBV19 to TRBJ2-7, with D perhaps matching TRBD1 (7 bases). This CDR3 contains 17 residues. V was pared by 3 bases and J by 2 bases, with 20 bases between. Germline V lookup: CDR1 LNHDA, CDR2 SQIVND (reference sequence).

This chain connects TRBV4-1 to TRBJ2-5, with a tentative D call TRBD2 (5 bases). CDR3 length: 14 amino acids. In germline, CDR1 is MGHRA, CDR2 YSYEKL. The V gene lost 3 bases and the J gene lost 5 bases, with 13 bases spanning the gap. DNA for the CDR3: TGCGCCAGCAGCCATCGAGGGCTAGGGGAGACCCAGTACTTC. Translating it yields CASSHRGLGETQYF.

The CDR3 DNA follows: TGTGCCAGCAGCACCGGGACTAGCGGGAGACTGGGCAATGAGCAGTTCTTC. This codes for CASSTGTSGRLGNEQFF. This chain connects TRBV5-4 to TRBJ2-1; the match to TRBD2 covers 14 bases. Germline CDR1 is SGHNT and CDR2 is YYREEE (reference sequence). The trim removed 4 bases at V and 6 bases at J, leaving 9 bases unmatched. The CDR3 runs to 17 residues.

The chain combines TRBV28 with TRBJ1-5, with a weak D call TRBD1 (5 bases). The germline V gene has CDR1 MDHEN and CDR2 SYDVKM. With 4 bases removed from V and 7 bases from J, the gap between germline ends came to 11 bases. The CDR3 spans 13 residues. The CDR3 sequence is CASSWGPVQPQHF. The CDR3, as DNA: TGTGCCAGCAGTTGGGGCCCAGTCCAGCCCCAGCATTTT.

In its sample, this clone was seen a few times. This sequence joins TRBV2 and TRBJ1-5, with unresolved D. The CDR3 is 13 residues long. The germline V gene has CDR1 SNHLY and CDR2 FYNNEI. V was clipped by 5 bases and J by 6 bases, with 11 bases between them. Here the CDR3 reads CASSRVPRQPQHF. The CDR3 nucleotides read TGTGCCAGCAGTCGGGTCCCCCGTCAGCCCCAGCATTTT.